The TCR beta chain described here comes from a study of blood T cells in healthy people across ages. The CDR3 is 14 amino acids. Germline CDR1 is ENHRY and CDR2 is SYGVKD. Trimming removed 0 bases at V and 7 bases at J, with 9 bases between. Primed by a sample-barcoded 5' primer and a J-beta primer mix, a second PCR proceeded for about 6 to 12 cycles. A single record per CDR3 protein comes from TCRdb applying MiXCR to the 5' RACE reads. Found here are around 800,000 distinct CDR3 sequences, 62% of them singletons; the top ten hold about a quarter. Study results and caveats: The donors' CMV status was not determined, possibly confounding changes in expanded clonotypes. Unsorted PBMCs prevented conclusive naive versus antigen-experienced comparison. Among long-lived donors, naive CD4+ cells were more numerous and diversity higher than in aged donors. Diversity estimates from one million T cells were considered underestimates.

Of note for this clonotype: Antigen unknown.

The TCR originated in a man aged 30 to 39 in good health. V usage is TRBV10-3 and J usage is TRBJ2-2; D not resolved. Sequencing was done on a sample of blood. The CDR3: CAISESIFGGELFF. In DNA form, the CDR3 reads TGTGCCATCAGTGAGTCCATTTTCGGCGGGGAGCTGTTTTTT.